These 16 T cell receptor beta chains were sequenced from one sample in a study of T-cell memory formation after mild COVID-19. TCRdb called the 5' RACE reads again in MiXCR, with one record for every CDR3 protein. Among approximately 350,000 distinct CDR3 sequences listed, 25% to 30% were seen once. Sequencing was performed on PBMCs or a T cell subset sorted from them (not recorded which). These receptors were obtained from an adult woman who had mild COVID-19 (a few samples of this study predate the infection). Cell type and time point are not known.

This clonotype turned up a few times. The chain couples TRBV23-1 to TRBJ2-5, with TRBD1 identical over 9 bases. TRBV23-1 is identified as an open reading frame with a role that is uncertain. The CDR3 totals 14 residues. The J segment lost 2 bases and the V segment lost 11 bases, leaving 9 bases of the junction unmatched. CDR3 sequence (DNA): TGCGCCCACCACAGGGGGCCTGATCAAGAGACCCAGTACTTC. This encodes CAHHRGPDQETQYF.

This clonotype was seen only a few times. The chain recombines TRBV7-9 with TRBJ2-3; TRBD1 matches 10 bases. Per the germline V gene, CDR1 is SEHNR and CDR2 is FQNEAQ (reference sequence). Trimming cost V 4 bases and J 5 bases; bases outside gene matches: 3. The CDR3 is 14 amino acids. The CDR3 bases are TGTGCCAGCAGCTCGGGACAGGGGAAAGATACGCAGTATTTT. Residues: CASSSGQGKDTQYF. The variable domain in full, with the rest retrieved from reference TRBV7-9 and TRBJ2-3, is DTGVSQNPRHKITKRGQNVTFRCDPISEHNRLYWYRQTLGQGPEFLTYFQNEAQLEKSRLLSDRFSAERPKGSFSTLEIQRTEQGDSAMYLCASSSGQGKDTQYFGPGTRLTVL.

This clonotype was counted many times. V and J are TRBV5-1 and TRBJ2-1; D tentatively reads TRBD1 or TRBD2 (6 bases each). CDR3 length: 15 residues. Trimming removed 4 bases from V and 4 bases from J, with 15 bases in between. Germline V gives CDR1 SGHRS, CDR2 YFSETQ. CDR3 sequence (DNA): TGCGCCAGCAGCCCGGTAGGGGGACTGTACAATGAGCAGTTCTTC. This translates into CASSPVGGLYNEQFF.

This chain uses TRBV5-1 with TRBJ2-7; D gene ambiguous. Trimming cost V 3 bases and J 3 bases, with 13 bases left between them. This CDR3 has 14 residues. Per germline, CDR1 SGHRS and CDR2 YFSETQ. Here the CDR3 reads CASSSLVAGYEQYF. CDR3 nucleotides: TGCGCCAGCAGCTCCCTGGTAGCCGGCTACGAGCAGTACTTC.

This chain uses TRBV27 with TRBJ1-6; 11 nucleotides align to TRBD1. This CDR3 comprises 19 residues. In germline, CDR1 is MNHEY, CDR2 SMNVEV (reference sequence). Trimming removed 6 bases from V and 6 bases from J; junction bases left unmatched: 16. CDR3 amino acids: CASSRALRGTGGINSPLHF. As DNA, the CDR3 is TGTGCCAGCAGCCGGGCCCTCCGGGGGACAGGGGGGATTAATTCACCCCTCCACTTT.

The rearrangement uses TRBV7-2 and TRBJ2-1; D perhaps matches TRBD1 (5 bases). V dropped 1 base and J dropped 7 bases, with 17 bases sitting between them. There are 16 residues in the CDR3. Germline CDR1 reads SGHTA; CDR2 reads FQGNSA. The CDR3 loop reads CASSLVGEIKGNEQFF. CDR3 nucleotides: TGTGCCAGCAGCTTAGTTGGCGAGATCAAGGGGAATGAGCAGTTCTTC.

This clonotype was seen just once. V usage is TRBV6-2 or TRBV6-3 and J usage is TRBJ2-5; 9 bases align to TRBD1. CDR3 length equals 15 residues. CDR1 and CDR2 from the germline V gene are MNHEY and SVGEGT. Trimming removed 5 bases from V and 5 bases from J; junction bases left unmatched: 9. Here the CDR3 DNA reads TGTGCCAGCAGTCCCTCCGGGACAGGGTTGGAGACCCAGTACTTC. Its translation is CASSPSGTGLETQYF.

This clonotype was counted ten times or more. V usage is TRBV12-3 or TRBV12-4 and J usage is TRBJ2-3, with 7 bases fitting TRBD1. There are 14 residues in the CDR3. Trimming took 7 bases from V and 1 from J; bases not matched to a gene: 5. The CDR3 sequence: CASNRQGGTDTQYF. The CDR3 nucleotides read TGTGCCAGCAACCGACAGGGCGGCACAGATACGCAGTATTTT.

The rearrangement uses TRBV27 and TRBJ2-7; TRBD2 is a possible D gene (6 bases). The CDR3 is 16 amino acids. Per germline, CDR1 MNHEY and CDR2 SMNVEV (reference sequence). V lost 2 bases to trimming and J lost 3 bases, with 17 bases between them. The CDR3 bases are TGTGCCAGCAGTTTAAACCCCGCGGGGATCGTCTACGAGCAGTACTTC. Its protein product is CASSLNPAGIVYEQYF.

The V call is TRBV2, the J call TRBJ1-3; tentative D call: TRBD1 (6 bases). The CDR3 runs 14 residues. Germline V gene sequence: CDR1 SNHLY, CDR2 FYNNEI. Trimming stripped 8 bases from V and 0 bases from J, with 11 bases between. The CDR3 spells CASSTGRSGNTIYF. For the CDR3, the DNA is TGTGCCAGCTCGACAGGCCGCTCTGGAAACACCATATATTTT.

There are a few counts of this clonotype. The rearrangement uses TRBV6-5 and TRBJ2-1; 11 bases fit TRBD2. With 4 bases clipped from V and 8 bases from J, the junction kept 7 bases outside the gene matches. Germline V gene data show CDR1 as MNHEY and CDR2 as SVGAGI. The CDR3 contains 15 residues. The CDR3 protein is CASSFSLAGGYEQFF. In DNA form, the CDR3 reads TGTGCCAGCAGTTTCTCCCTAGCGGGAGGATATGAGCAGTTCTTC.

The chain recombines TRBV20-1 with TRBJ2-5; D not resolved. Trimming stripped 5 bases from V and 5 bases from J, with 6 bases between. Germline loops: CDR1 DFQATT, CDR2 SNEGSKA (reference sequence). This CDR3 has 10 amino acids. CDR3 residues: CSAGVETQYF. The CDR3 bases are TGCAGTGCTGGGGTGGAGACCCAGTACTTC.

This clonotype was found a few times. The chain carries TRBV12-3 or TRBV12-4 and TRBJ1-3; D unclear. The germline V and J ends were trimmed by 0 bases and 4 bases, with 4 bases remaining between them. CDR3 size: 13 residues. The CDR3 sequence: CASSLAPGNTIYF. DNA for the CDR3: TGTGCCAGCAGTTTAGCCCCCGGAAACACCATATATTTT.

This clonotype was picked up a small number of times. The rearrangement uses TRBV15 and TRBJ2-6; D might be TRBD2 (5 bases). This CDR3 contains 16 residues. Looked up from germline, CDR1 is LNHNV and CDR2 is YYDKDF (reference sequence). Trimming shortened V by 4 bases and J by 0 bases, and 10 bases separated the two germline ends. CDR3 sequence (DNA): TGTGCCACCAGCAATGGAGGTTTCTCTGGGGCCAACGTCCTGACTTTC. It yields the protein CATSNGGFSGANVLTF. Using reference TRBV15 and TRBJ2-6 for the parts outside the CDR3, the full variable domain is DAMVIQNPRYQVTQFGKPVTLSCSQTLNHNVMYWYQQKSSQAPKLLFHYYDKDFNNEADTPDNFQSRRPNTSFCFLDIRSPGLGDTAMYLCATSNGGFSGANVLTFGAGSRLTVL.

Written as DNA, the CDR3 is TGCAGTGCTAGCGGCGGAACTAGCGGCATGAATGAGCAGTTCTTC. Translation gives CSASGGTSGMNEQFF. The chain recombines TRBV20-1 with TRBJ2-1, with 8 bases that match TRBD2. From germline, CDR1 is DFQATT and CDR2 SNEGSKA (reference sequence). The CDR3 runs to 15 residues. J was trimmed by 7 bases and V by 3 bases; bases with no gene match: 11.

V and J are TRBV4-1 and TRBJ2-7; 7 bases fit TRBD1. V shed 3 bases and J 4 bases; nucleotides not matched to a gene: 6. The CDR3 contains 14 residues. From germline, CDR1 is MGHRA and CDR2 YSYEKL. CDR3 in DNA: TGCGCCAGCAGCCACCTGACAGGGCGGTACGAGCAGTACTTC. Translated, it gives CASSHLTGRYEQYF.